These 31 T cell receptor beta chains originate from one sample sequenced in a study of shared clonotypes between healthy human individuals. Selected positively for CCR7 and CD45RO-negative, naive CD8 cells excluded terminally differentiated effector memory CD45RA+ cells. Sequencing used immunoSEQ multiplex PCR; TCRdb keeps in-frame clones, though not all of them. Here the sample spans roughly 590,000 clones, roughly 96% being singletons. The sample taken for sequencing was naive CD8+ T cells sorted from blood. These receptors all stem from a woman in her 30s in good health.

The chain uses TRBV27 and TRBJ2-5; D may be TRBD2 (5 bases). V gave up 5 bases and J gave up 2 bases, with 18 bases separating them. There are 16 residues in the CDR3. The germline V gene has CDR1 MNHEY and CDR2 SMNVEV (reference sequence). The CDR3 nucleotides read TGTGCCAGCAGTGCTCTAGCAGGCCCTTTTCAAGAGACCCAGTACTTC. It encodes CASSALAGPFQETQYF.

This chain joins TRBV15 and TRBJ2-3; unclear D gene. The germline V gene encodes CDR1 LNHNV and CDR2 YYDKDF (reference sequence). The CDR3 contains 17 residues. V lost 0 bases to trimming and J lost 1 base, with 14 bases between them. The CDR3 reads CATSREAPGIGTDTQYF. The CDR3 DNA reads TGTGCCACCAGCAGAGAGGCCCCCGGCATTGGCACAGATACGCAGTATTTT.

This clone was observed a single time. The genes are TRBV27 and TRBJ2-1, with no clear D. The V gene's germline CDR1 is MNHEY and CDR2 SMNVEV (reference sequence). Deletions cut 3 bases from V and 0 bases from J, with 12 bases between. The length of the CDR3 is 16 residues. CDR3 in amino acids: CASSLSVTSSYNEQFF. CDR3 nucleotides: TGTGCCAGCAGTTTGAGCGTCACGAGCTCCTACAATGAGCAGTTCTTC.

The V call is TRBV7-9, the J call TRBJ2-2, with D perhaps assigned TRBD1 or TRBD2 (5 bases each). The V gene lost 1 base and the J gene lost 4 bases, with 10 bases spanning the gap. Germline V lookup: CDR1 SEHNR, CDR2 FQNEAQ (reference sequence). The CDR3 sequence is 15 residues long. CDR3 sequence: CASSLGPGPTGELFF. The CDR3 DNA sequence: TGTGCCAGCAGCTTAGGGCCGGGACCCACCGGGGAGCTGTTTTTT.

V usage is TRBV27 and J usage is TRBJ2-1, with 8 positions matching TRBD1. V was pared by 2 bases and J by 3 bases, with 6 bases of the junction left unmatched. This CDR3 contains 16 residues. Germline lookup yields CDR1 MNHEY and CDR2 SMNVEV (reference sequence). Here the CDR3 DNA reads TGTGCCAGCAGTTTAACCCCCGGGACAGGCTACAATGAGCAGTTCTTC. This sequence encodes CASSLTPGTGYNEQFF.

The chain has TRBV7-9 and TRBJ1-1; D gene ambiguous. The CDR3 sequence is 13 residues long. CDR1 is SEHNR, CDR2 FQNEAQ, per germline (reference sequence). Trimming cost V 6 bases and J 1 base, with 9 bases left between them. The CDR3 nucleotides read TGTGCCAGCAGGGGAAAATCGAACACTGAAGCTTTCTTT. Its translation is CASRGKSNTEAFF.

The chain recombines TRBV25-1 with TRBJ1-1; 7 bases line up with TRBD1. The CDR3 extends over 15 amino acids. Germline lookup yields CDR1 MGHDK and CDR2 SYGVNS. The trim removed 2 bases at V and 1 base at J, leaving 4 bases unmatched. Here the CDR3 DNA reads TGTGCCAGCAGTGAAGGTGGACAGGCGAACACTGAAGCTTTCTTT. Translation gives CASSEGGQANTEAFF.

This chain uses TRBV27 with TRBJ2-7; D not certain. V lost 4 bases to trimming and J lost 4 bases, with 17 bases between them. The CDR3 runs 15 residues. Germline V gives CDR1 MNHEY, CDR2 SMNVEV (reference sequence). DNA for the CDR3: TGTGCCAGCAGTTCCCTCCTATCCTTTCCGTACGAGCAGTACTTC. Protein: CASSSLLSFPYEQYF.

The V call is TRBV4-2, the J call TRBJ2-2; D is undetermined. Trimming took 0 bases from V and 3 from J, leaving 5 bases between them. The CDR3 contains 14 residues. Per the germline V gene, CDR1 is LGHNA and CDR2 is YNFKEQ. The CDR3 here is CASSQEWYTGELFF. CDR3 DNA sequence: TGTGCCAGCAGCCAAGAGTGGTACACCGGGGAGCTGTTTTTT.

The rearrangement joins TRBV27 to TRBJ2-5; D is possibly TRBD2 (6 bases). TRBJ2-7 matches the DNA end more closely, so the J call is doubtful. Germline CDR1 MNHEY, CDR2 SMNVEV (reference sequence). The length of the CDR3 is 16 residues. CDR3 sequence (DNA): TGTGCCAGCAGCCCCGCCATGGGGGAGGCCCCCTCCGAGCAGTACTTC. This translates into CASSPAMGEAPSEQYF.

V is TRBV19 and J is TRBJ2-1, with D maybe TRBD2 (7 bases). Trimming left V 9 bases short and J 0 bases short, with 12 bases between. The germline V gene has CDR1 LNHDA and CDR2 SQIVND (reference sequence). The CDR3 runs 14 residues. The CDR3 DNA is TGTGCCAGCGGTAGGGGGGGCTCCTACAATGAGCAGTTCTTC. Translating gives CASGRGGSYNEQFF.

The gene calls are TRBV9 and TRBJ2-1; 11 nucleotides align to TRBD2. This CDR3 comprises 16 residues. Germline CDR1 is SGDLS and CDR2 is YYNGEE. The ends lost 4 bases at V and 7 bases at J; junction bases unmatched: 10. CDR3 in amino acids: CASSLNTLAGVNEQFF. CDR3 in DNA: TGTGCCAGCAGCCTCAACACACTAGCGGGAGTGAATGAGCAGTTCTTC. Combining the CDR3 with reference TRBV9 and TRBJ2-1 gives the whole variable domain DSGVTQTPKHLITATGQRVTLRCSPRSGDLSVYWYQQSLDQGLQFLIQYYNGEERAKGNILERFSAQQFPDLHSELNLSSLELGDSALYFCASSLNTLAGVNEQFFGPGTRLTVL.

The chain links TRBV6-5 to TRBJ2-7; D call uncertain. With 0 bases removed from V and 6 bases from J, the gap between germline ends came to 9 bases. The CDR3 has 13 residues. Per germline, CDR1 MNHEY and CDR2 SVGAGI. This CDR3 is CASSYSRVGEQYF. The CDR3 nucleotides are TGTGCCAGCAGTTACTCCCGGGTCGGCGAGCAGTACTTC.

The CDR3 protein is CASSMFDSSNQPQHF. The CDR3 DNA is TGTGCCAGTAGTATGTTTGACAGTAGCAATCAGCCCCAGCATTTT. The chain couples TRBV19 to TRBJ1-5; D perhaps matches TRBD1 (5 bases). The CDR3 consists of 15 residues. Germline CDR1 reads LNHDA; CDR2 reads SQIVND (reference sequence). Deletions cut 3 bases from V and 0 bases from J, with 9 bases between.

The DNA of the CDR3 is TGTGCCAGTAGTATACGGTCCGGGGCTGGGGCCAACGTCCTGACTTTC. It encodes CASSIRSGAGANVLTF. The chain carries TRBV19 and TRBJ2-6; the D gene is possibly TRBD2 (5 bases). The length of the CDR3 is 16 residues. Deletions cut 2 bases from V and 2 bases from J, with 10 bases between. CDR1 is LNHDA and CDR2 is SQIVND in the germline V gene (reference sequence).

The CDR3: CASSEGLALAYEQYF. In nucleotides, the CDR3 is TGTGCCAGCAGCGAGGGACTAGCCCTCGCCTACGAGCAGTACTTC. V and J are TRBV5-6 and TRBJ2-7; 9 positions agree with TRBD2. Germline-derived CDR1 and CDR2 are SGHDT and YYEEEE. The CDR3 has 15 amino acids. Losses at the gene ends were 4 bases for V and 2 bases for J; bases not matched to a gene: 7.

CDR3 sequence reads: CASSNPGGLAGRSLTDTQYF. In DNA form, the CDR3 reads TGTGCCAGCAGCAACCCGGGGGGACTAGCGGGAAGATCCCTCACAGATACGCAGTATTTT. This sequence joins TRBV13 and TRBJ2-3, with TRBD2 identical over 13 bases. Germline V gives CDR1 PRHDT, CDR2 FYEKMQ (reference sequence). This CDR3 contains 20 residues. Trimming cost V 5 bases and J 2 bases; bases outside gene matches: 16.

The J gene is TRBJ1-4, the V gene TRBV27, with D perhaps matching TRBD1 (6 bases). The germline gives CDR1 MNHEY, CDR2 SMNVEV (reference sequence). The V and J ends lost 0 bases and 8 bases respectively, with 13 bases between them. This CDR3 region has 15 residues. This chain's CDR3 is CASSLSRRGGEKLFF. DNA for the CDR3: TGTGCCAGCAGTTTATCACGCCGAGGGGGGGAAAAACTGTTTTTT. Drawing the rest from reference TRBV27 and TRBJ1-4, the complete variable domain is EAQVTQNPRYLITVTGKKLTVTCSQNMNHEYMSWYRQDPGLGLRQIYYSMNVEVTDKGDVPEGYKVSRKEKRNFPLILESPSPNQTSLYFCASSLSRRGGEKLFFGSGTQLSVL.

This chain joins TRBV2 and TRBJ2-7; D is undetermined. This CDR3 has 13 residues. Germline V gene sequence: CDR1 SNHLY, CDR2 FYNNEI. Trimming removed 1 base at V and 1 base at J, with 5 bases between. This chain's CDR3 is CASSEGNSYEQYF. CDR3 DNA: TGTGCCAGCAGTGAAGGGAATTCCTACGAGCAGTACTTC.

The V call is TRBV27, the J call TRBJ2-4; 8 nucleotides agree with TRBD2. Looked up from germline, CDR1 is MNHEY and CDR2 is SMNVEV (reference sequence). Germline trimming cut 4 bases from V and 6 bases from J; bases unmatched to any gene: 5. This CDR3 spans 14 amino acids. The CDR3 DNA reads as TGTGCCAGCAGTTCACCGGGAGGGGCAAACATTCAGTACTTC. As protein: CASSSPGGANIQYF.

CDR3 sequence (DNA): TGTGCCTGGAGTTACATGGCGGGAGGAACCGACGAGCAGTACTTC. This gives the protein CAWSYMAGGTDEQYF. The rearrangement uses TRBV30 and TRBJ2-7; 8 bases align to TRBD2. The CDR3 covers 15 residues. Germline lookup yields CDR1 GTSNPN and CDR2 SVGIG (reference sequence). V was pared by 2 bases and J by 5 bases, with 11 bases of the junction left unmatched.

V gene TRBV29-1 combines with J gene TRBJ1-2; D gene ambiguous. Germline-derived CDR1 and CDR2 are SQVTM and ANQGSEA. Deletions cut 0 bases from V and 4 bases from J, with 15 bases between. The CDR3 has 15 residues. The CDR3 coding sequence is TGCAGCGTTGAAGAGTGGATCGGGCACCGCTATGGCTACACCTTC. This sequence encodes CSVEEWIGHRYGYTF.

In DNA form, the CDR3 reads TGTGCCAGCGTTCGGACGGAGAATCAGCCCCAGCATTTT. This translates into CASVRTENQPQHF. This chain connects TRBV2 to TRBJ1-5; D not resolved. CDR3 length: 13 amino acids. CDR1 and CDR2 from the germline V gene are SNHLY and FYNNEI. Trimming pared 8 bases from V and 4 bases from J, leaving 12 bases between. Full variable domain (remainder filled in from reference TRBV2 and TRBJ1-5): EPEVTQTPSHQVTQMGQEVILRCVPISNHLYFYWYRQILGQKVEFLVSFYNNEISEKSEIFDDQFSVERPDGSNFTLKIRSTKLEDSAMYFCASVRTENQPQHFGDGTRLSIL.

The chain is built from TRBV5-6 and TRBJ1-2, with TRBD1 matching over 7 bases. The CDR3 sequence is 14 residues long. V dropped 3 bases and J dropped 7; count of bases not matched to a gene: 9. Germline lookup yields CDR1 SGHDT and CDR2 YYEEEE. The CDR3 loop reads CASSYTGEIGGYTF. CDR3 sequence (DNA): TGTGCCAGCAGCTATACAGGGGAGATTGGTGGCTACACCTTC.

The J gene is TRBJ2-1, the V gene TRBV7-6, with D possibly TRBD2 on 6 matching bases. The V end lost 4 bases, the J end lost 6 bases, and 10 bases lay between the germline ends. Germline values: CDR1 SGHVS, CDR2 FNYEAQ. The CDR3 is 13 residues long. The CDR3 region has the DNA TGTGCCAGCAGCTGGCCGGAGGGCAATGAGCAGTTCTTC. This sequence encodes CASSWPEGNEQFF.

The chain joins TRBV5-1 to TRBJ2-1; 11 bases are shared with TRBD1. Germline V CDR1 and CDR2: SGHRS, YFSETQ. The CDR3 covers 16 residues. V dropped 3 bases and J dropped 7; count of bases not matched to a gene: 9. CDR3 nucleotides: TGCGCCAGCAGCTATGGTCCGGGACAGGGGGAAAATGAGCAGTTCTTC. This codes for CASSYGPGQGENEQFF.

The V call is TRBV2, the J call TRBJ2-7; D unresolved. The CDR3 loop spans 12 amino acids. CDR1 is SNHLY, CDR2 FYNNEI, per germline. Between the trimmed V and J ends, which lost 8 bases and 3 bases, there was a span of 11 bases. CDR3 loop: CASAGLDYEQYF. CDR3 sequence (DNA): TGTGCCAGCGCCGGATTAGACTACGAGCAGTACTTC.

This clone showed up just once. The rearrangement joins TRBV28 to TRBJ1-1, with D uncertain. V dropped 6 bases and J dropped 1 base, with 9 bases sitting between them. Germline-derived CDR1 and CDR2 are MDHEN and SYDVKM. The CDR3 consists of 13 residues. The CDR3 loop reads CASSDTENTEAFF. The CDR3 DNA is TGTGCCAGCAGCGACACAGAGAACACTGAAGCTTTCTTT.

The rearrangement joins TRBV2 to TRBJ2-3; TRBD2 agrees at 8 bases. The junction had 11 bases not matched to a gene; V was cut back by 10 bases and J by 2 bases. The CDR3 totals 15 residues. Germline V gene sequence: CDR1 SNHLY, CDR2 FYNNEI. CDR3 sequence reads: CANTLLAENTDTQYF. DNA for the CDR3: TGTGCCAACACCCTACTAGCGGAGAACACAGATACGCAGTATTTT.

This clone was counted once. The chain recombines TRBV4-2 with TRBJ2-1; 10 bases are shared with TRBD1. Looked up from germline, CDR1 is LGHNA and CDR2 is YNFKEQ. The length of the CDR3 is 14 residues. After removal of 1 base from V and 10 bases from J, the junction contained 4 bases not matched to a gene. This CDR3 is CASSQAGTGAEQFF. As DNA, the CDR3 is TGTGCCAGCAGCCAAGCCGGGACAGGGGCCGAGCAGTTCTTC.

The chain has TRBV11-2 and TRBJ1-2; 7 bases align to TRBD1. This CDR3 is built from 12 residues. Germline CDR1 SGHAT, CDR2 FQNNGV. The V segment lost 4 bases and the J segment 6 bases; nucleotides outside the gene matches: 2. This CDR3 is CASSSDRDGYTF. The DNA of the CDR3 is TGTGCCAGCAGCTCCGACAGGGATGGCTACACCTTC.